Listed here are 9 T cell receptor beta chains from one sample, sequenced in a study of T cells after yellow fever vaccination. TCRdb analysed the 5' RACE reads with MiXCR anew, one entry per CDR3 protein. Of some 260,000 distinct CDR3 sequences in the sample, around 5.2% were seen once. The sequences come from CD4+ T cells sorted from PBMCs, collected on the day of the yellow fever booster vaccination. The receptors derive from a man aged 18 to 29 who received the YFV17D yellow fever vaccine.

In its sample, this clonotype was seen a few times. The rearrangement links TRBV2 to TRBJ1-1; no definite D call. Germline CDR1 and CDR2: SNHLY and FYNNEI. V was cut by 4 bases and J by 6 bases, with 9 bases left in between. The CDR3 runs 12 residues. CDR3 sequence (DNA): TGTGCCAGCAGTGCTCGAGCGGCTGAAGCTTTCTTT. Its protein is CASSARAAEAFF.

The chain combines TRBV2 with TRBJ1-5; no reliable D call. Trimming stripped 7 bases from V and 7 bases from J, with 11 bases between. Germline V gene data show CDR1 as SNHLY and CDR2 as FYNNEI. The CDR3 sequence is 12 residues long. The CDR3 here is CASKDDIQPQHF. The CDR3 DNA is TGTGCCAGCAAGGACGATATACAGCCCCAGCATTTT.

The sample holds many counts of this clonotype. The J gene is TRBJ2-3, the V gene TRBV4-3; possible D gene TRBD1, 5 bases. The germline V and J ends were trimmed by 1 base and 6 bases, with 17 bases remaining between them. The CDR3 is 16 residues long. Per the germline V gene, CDR1 is LGHNA and CDR2 is YSLEER. CDR3: CASSQVGQGISDTQYF. In DNA, the CDR3 is TGCGCCAGCAGCCAAGTTGGGCAGGGAATCTCCGATACGCAGTATTTT.

The chain employs TRBV7-3 and TRBJ2-3; no reliable D call. V was shortened by 4 bases and J by 4 bases, with 9 bases between the two germline ends. There are 13 residues in the CDR3. CDR1 is SGHTA, CDR2 FQGTGA, per germline. The CDR3 loop reads CASSSRRPDTQYF. Written as DNA, the CDR3 is TGTGCCAGCAGCTCCCGGCGGCCAGATACGCAGTATTTT.

This clonotype was seen many times. This chain joins TRBV4-1 and TRBJ2-3; D is unresolved. The V end was cut by 8 bases, the J end by 10 bases, with 22 bases between. There are 14 residues in the CDR3. Germline CDR1 is MGHRA and CDR2 is YSYEKL. The CDR3 DNA follows: TGCGCCAGCCAAAGTCTCCGGGCCCCCTTTGCGCAGTATTTT. Translating it yields CASQSLRAPFAQYF.

The CDR3 DNA is TGTGCCAGCAGCTTAGCAGGGGCGGTTGCAGATACGCAGTATTTT. This translates into CASSLAGAVADTQYF. The chain couples TRBV7-9 to TRBJ2-3; possibly TRBD1 for D (5 bases). V was cut by 0 bases and J by 4 bases, with 11 bases left in between. The CDR3 spans 15 residues. Germline V CDR1 and CDR2: SEHNR, FQNEAQ (reference sequence). Filled out from reference TRBV7-9 and TRBJ2-3, the complete variable domain reads DTGVSQNPRHKITKRGQNVTFRCDPISEHNRLYWYRQTLGQGPEFLTYFQNEAQLEKSRLLSDRFSAERPKGSFSTLEIQRTEQGDSAMYLCASSLAGAVADTQYFGPGTRLTVL.

The table lists this clonotype with many counts. The rearrangement links TRBV5-6 to TRBJ2-5; no definite D call. There are 12 residues in the CDR3. Germline V lookup: CDR1 SGHDT, CDR2 YYEEEE. Deletions cut 0 bases from V and 6 bases from J, with 6 bases between. The DNA for the CDR3 is TGTGCCAGCAGCTTGGTTCTAAAGACCCAGTACTTC. This translates into CASSLVLKTQYF.

This clonotype has a handful of counts. The junction departs from the called germline gene at one end, perhaps through a read error. V gene TRBV7-6 combines with J gene TRBJ2-5; TRBD2 matches 8 bases. The CDR3 is 16 residues long. CDR1 and CDR2 from the germline V gene are SGHVS and FNYEAQ. The CDR3 DNA follows: TGTGCCAGCAGCTTACTCACAACGGGGGGGCAAGGGACCCAGTACTTC. Translated: CASSLLTTGGQGTQYF.

This clonotype turned up a few times. The DNA for the CDR3 is TGTGCCAGCAGCCCGGACAGGGGACTTACGGTCGGAGGCTACACCTTC. Translating it yields CASSPDRGLTVGGYTF. V usage is TRBV7-2 and J usage is TRBJ1-2; 9 nucleotides line up with TRBD1. V lost 5 bases and J lost 8; bases outside the gene matches: 15. CDR1 is SGHTA, CDR2 FQGNSA, per germline. This CDR3 region has 16 residues.